This T cell receptor (beta chain) was captured by sequencing in a study of T-cell reconstitution after alpha-beta-depleted transplantation in children. Using unique molecular identifiers, the investigators prepared the TCRbeta library. MiXCR was run by TCRdb on the PCR reads, yielding one entry per CDR3 protein. The sample consists of 95,000 to 150,000 distinct CDR3 sequences, 23% of them appearing once. This clonotype was detected many times. What it binds is unknown. CDR1 SGHKS and CDR2 YYEKEE come from the germline V gene (reference sequence). The CDR3 is 14 amino acids. Trimming stripped 4 bases from V and 1 base from J, with 11 bases between. Study observations and caveats: T-cell numbers and diversity, one year after transplant, stemmed largely from T cells that were newly produced. Where some patients showed high TCRbeta diversity at day 60, it came from recipient T cells and thymic progenitors that had survived.

This receptor was identified in a male patient aged 2 to 10 who had a stem cell transplant for chronic granulomatous disease, so the T cells may come from the graft donor. This specimen consisted of PBMCs, mostly from graft donor cells, obtained 180 days after TCRalphabeta/CD19-depleted stem cell transplant. The chain joins TRBV5-5 to TRBJ1-1; TRBD1 might be the D (5 bases). CDR3 protein: CASSLGPSNTEAFF. CDR3 DNA sequence: TGTGCCAGCAGCCTGGGACCGTCGAACACTGAAGCTTTCTTT.